This TCR beta chain came from a study of molecular identifiers for immune sequencing clone quantification. Study as a whole: Five aliquots were made in replicates from the RNA of around 20,000 or 100,000 naive CD8 cells, and four were sequenced. General study points: Effector cells kept over 98% of their molecules in clones above 20 RNA copies, while naive cells kept under 1% there.

About this clonotype: Antigen specificity is unknown.

Naive CD8 T cell sorting was performed on the CD8+CD4-CCR7+CD45RA+ phenotype. Listed TCR primers, together with previously described methods, were used for the bulk TCR libraries. From the PCR reads, TCRdb called clonotypes with MiXCR, one entry per CDR3 protein. The table includes 90,000 to 120,000 distinct CDR3 sequences, about 35% detected once. CDR1 and CDR2 from the germline V gene are SGHVS and FQNEAQ. V trimming: 4 bases; J trimming: 8 bases; junction bases outside the gene matches: 10. CDR3 size: 15 residues. This clonotype originated in a human donor in good health. Some libraries in this study had Jurkat cell RNA spiked in. Sequences were obtained from naive CD8+ T cells from blood, with Jurkat cell RNA spiked in. Indicated subset: FACS-sorted CD8+CD4-CCR7+CD45RA+ naive T cells. The chain carries TRBV7-8 and TRBJ1-4; the match to TRBD1 covers 7 bases. CDR3 loop: CASSSDRVIREKLFF. For the CDR3, the DNA is TGTGCCAGCAGCTCAGACAGGGTGATTCGGGAAAAACTGTTTTTT.